A selection of T cell receptor beta chains follows, all from one sample in a study of T-cell memory formation after mild COVID-19. Each CDR3 protein is one row after TCRdb ran MiXCR on the 5' RACE reads. Here the sample spans 300,000 to 350,000 distinct CDR3 sequences, around 15% being singletons. The material sequenced was PBMCs or a T cell subset sorted from them (not recorded which). The origin of the receptors is a man younger than 35 who had mild COVID-19 (a few samples of this study predate the infection). Cell type and time point are not known. The CDR3 runs from the conserved cysteine through the conserved F or W. Each record gives: CDR3 length, J gene, V gene, clone size, D gene, CDR3 DNA, CDR3 protein. D genes are given only for firm matches. Some rows mark clone size as missing; the rest say once, few, many or name a class of expanded clone.

>16|TRBJ2-3|TRBV16|few|TRBD1
TGTGCCAGCAGCAAAGAGGGACAGGCGGATACAGATACGCAGTATTTT
CASSKEGQADTDTQYF
>15|TRBJ1-2|TRBV12-3/TRBV12-4|few|TRBD1
TGTGCCAGCAGTCAAGGACAGGGGGTGGTCTATGGCTACACCTTC
CASSQGQGVVYGYTF
>10|TRBJ2-5|TRBV6-4|many|.
TGTGCCAGCAATCAAGAGACCCAGTACTTC
CASNQETQYF
>13|TRBJ2-4|TRBV24-1|.|.
TGTGCCACCGGCGAGGCATCTAAAAACATTCAGTACTTC
CATGEASKNIQYF
>16|TRBJ1-1|TRBV5-1|.|TRBD1
TGCGCCAGCAGCTTATGGACAGGGGTGCGATCGACTGAAGCTTTCTTT
CASSLWTGVRSTEAFF
>11|TRBJ2-7|TRBV6-5|few|.
TGTGCCAGCAGTTACGGTGAAGAGCAGTACTTC
CASSYGEEQYF
>13|TRBJ1-1|TRBV7-9|many|.
TGTGCCAGCAGCTTCCCCGGCACCCCTGAAGCTTTCTTT
CASSFPGTPEAFF
>18|TRBJ2-3|TRBV4-2|few|.
TGTGCCAGCAGCCAAGCCACGAACACAGCGGTCAACACAGATACGCAGTATTTT
CASSQATNTAVNTDTQYF
>16|TRBJ2-3|TRBV20-1|many|TRBD2
TGCAGTGCTAGACCGGTGCTAGCGGGGAACACAGATACGCAGTATTTT
CSARPVLAGNTDTQYF
>14|TRBJ2-1|TRBV20-1|few|.
TGCAGTGCTAGAGACCATCTGGGGGCCGGGGAGCAGTTCTTC
CSARDHLGAGEQFF
>12|TRBJ2-5|TRBV7-8|.|.
TGTGCCAGCAGCTTCCGGGGCCGGGATCAGTACTTC
CASSFRGRDQYF
>14|TRBJ2-5|TRBV5-1|few|TRBD1
TGCGCCAGCAGCCCGGGACAGTTTCAAGAGACCCAGTACTTC
CASSPGQFQETQYF
>14|TRBJ2-7|TRBV11-2|.|.
TGTGCCAGCAGCTTAGTGGCCGGTGCTCACGAGCAGTACTTC
CASSLVAGAHEQYF
>15|TRBJ2-7|TRBV9|.|.
TGTGCCAGCAGCCCCGGGGACGGATACTCCTACGAGCAGTACTTC
CASSPGDGYSYEQYF
>14|TRBJ2-3|TRBV20-1|few|.
TGCAGTGCTAGCTGGCATACGGGCACAGATACGCAGTATTTT
CSASWHTGTDTQYF
>18|TRBJ1-3|TRBV7-2|.|TRBD1
TGTGCCAGCAGCTTAAGGGGGACAGGGGGCCTCTCTGGAAACACCATATATTTT
CASSLRGTGGLSGNTIYF
>14|TRBJ1-2|TRBV20-1|few|TRBD1
TGCAGTGCTGGATCCCTAGACAGGGGAGGGGGCTACACCTTC
CSAGSLDRGGGYTF
>15|TRBJ2-7|TRBV6-2/TRBV6-3|.|TRBD1
TGTGCCAGCACCCTCCGTGGGACAGGGGTACTCGAGCAGTACTTC
CASTLRGTGVLEQYF
>13|TRBJ2-3|TRBV7-2|few|.
TGTGCCAGCAGCATTATAGGGGGGGGTACGCAGTATTTT
CASSIIGGGTQYF
>13|TRBJ1-2|TRBV7-2|few|TRBD1
TGTGCCAGCAGCCCAAGACAGGGAGATGGCTACACCTTC
CASSPRQGDGYTF
>15|TRBJ1-4|TRBV7-9|few|.
TGTGCCAGCAGCCCCCCGGGAGGAACTAATGAAAAACTGTTTTTT
CASSPPGGTNEKLFF
>15|TRBJ2-5|TRBV7-2|few|TRBD2
TGTGCCAGCAGCCCTCGGGCGGGGGGGGTGGAGACCCAGTACTTC
CASSPRAGGVETQYF
>12|TRBJ2-3|TRBV9|.|.
TGTGCCAGCAGCTCCCGTACAAATACGCAGTATTTT
CASSSRTNTQYF
>13|TRBJ2-5|TRBV2|few|.
TGTGCCACCGCAGCGGCTAGGTGGGAGACCCAGTACTTC
CATAAARWETQYF
>17|TRBJ2-1|TRBV6-5|.|.
TGTGCCAGCAGTTACTCGAACTTGGTGGGGGATGACAATGAGCAGTTCTTC
CASSYSNLVGDDNEQFF
>15|TRBJ1-1|TRBV4-1|.|.
TGCGCCAGCAGCCCGAAAGGGGGGGCTCTTACTGAAGCTTTCTTT
CASSPKGGALTEAFF
>14|TRBJ2-2|TRBV7-8|.|.
TGTGCCTGGGGTTTGGGCGCGAACACCGGGGAGCTGTTTTTT
CAWGLGANTGELFF
>15|TRBJ2-1|TRBV5-1|.|.
TGCGCCAGCAGCTCCGCACACCGGTCCTACAATGAGCAGTTCTTC
CASSSAHRSYNEQFF
>15|TRBJ2-5|TRBV7-7|.|TRBD2
TGTGCTAGCAGCGCCGGGGGGGTCGGGGAAGAGACCCAGTACTTC
CASSAGGVGEETQYF
>15|TRBJ2-1|TRBV4-3|few|TRBD2
TGCGCCAGCAGCCTCACGGCTAGCGGGGACAATGAGCAGTTCTTC
CASSLTASGDNEQFF
>16|TRBJ2-7|TRBV7-9|.|.
TGTGCCAGCAGCTTAGCTGGGCGAGTGGGCTCCTACGAGCAGTACTTC
CASSLAGRVGSYEQYF
>18|TRBJ1-4|TRBV4-1|few|.
TGCGCCAGCAGCCAACCCCCCCGGGGAACCGCAACTAATGAAAAACTGTTTTTT
CASSQPPRGTATNEKLFF
>16|TRBJ1-5|TRBV18|.|.
TGTGCCAGCTCACCCTACAGAGCCTCAAGTGATCAGCCCCAGCATTTT
CASSPYRASSDQPQHF
>18|TRBJ1-2|TRBV3-1|many|.
TGTGCCAGCAGTCGATCCCCCAAAACAGGGTCGGCTAACTATGGCTACACCTTC
CASSRSPKTGSANYGYTF
>16|TRBJ2-2|TRBV20-1|many|TRBD2
TGCAGTGCTAGAAAAACCGGGACTAGTAACACCGGGGAGCTGTTTTTT
CSARKTGTSNTGELFF
>14|TRBJ2-7|TRBV12-3/TRBV12-4|.|.
TGTGCCAGCAGTTTCCCCCGGGTTTCCTACGAGCAGTACTTC
CASSFPRVSYEQYF
>16|TRBJ1-4|TRBV7-9|few|.
TGTGCCAGCAGCTTAGCGCCAAGTATAAGTAACGAAAAACTGTTTTTT
CASSLAPSISNEKLFF
>14|TRBJ2-1|TRBV6-1|.|TRBD2
TGTGCCAGCAGTGTGCTAGCGGGGGGTCAGGAGCAGTTCTTC
CASSVLAGGQEQFF
>13|TRBJ2-7|TRBV27|few|.
TGTGCCAGCAGTTTATATCTAGCGAACGAGCAGTACTTC
CASSLYLANEQYF
>13|TRBJ2-2|TRBV7-6|many|.
TGTGCCAGCAGCCAACAGTGGTCCGGGGAGCTGTTTTTT
CASSQQWSGELFF
>13|TRBJ1-2|TRBV4-3|.|.
TGCGCCAGCAGTCAGACAGAGGACTATGGCTACACCTTC
CASSQTEDYGYTF
>13|TRBJ2-7|TRBV11-1|few|.
TGTGCCAGCAGCTTAGAGTTTCGGTACGAGCAGTACTTC
CASSLEFRYEQYF
>13|TRBJ2-3|TRBV7-2|.|.
TGTGCCAGCAGGCTTGGTCCCACAGATACGCAGTATTTT
CASRLGPTDTQYF
>16|TRBJ2-5|TRBV6-5|many|.
TGTGCCAGCATTTCGAGGCGGAATTTCGGGGCAGAGACCCAGTACTTC
CASISRRNFGAETQYF
>12|TRBJ1-2|TRBV7-2|many|.
TGTGCCAGCAGCTCGGGTTCTTATGGCTACACCTTC
CASSSGSYGYTF
>14|TRBJ1-5|TRBV3-1|few|TRBD1
TGTGCCAGCAGCCTTGGACAGGGGGCCGTGCCCCAGCATTTT
CASSLGQGAVPQHF
>15|TRBJ2-7|TRBV7-2|.|TRBD1
TGTGCCAGCAGCTCTCAATCCGGGACAGCTTACGAGCAGTACTTC
CASSSQSGTAYEQYF
>13|TRBJ2-4|TRBV3-1|.|.
TGTGCCAGCAGCCAAGCCGCGCTAGCGACGAAGTACTTC
CASSQAALATKYF
>15|TRBJ1-1|TRBV5-1|many|.
TGCGCCAGCAGCTCCACCGGGACCCCGAACACTGAAGCTTTCTTT
CASSSTGTPNTEAFF
>16|TRBJ2-3|TRBV19|few|TRBD2
TGTGCCAGTAGTATGACTAGCGGGGGAAGCACAGATACGCAGTATTTT
CASSMTSGGSTDTQYF
>15|TRBJ1-1|TRBV4-1|few|.
TGCGCCAGCAGCCACCCGACGGGGGGGAACACTGAAGCTTTCTTT
CASSHPTGGNTEAFF
>17|TRBJ2-7|TRBV28|.|TRBD1
TGTGCCAGCCAATTCAGGAGACAGGGATTATTCCCCCGCCGGCAGTACTTC
CASQFRRQGLFPRRQYF
>13|TRBJ2-6|TRBV7-2|many|.
TGTGCCAGCAGCTTTTTCGGGGCCAACGTCCTGACTTTC
CASSFFGANVLTF